This T cell receptor (beta chain) emerged from a study of Ad26.COV2.S vaccination and SARS-CoV-2 variants. About the study: Recipients of Ad26.COV2.S got it intramuscularly, once or twice 56 days apart. Study outcomes and limitations: Similar non-spike TCR breadth was seen in vaccine and placebo recipients.

Germline V gene data show CDR1 as LNHDA and CDR2 as SQIVND (reference sequence). V lost 7 bases, J lost 3 bases, and 21 bases lay in between. CDR3 length: 16 amino acids. As regards this clone: Its antigen is as yet unknown.

The treatment: around 19 received Ad26.COV2.S at low or high dose, single or two shots; 5 received placebo; per-sample allocation not given. Sampling took place 63 days after the first vaccine or placebo injection. TCRdb's table, derived via immunoSEQ multiplex PCR, lists solely in-frame clones and lacks some. The data hold approximately 500,000 clones, with around 88% observed a single time. This receptor was identified in a person between 18 and 65 years old who received the Ad26.COV2.S COVID-19 vaccine or a placebo. The V gene is TRBV19, the J gene TRBJ1-1; the D gene is possibly TRBD1 (5 bases). The specimen comprised peripheral blood, sampled in a trial of Ad26.COV2.S vaccine versus placebo. CDR3 residues: CASKTGGFWEDTEAFF. The DNA of the CDR3 is TGTGCCAGTAAAACCGGGGGGTTCTGGGAGGACACTGAAGCTTTCTTT.